The rows below give T cell receptor beta chains drawn from one sample of a study of CXCR3-negative and CXCR3-positive naive CD8 T cells. TCRdb re-called the 5' RACE reads and shows each CDR3 protein once, DNA omitted. The repertoire shows approximately 26,000 distinct CDR3 sequences; the top ten hold approximately 3%. Sequencing was performed on naive CXCR3- CD8+ T cells from blood. These receptor sequences come from a human donor in good health. Some clones in this sample may be carry-over from other donors' samples. Each CDR3 is given with its conserved first and last residue. Size is stated for part of the rows, as once, few or many counts, or as a class when the clone is expanded.

medium-sized TRBJ1-6 TRBV20-1 CSASIGYGSPLHF
NA TRBJ2-7 TRBV2 CASSERGSVYEQYF
NA TRBJ2-2 TRBV7-6 CASSRAETENTGELFF
NA TRBJ2-2 TRBV15 CATSRDRAGSNTGELFF
NA TRBJ1-2 TRBV29-1 CSVTGQGGGYTF
NA TRBJ2-1 TRBV20-1 CSARETASGDLPYNEQFF
NA TRBJ1-1 TRBV28 CASSVDSYTEAFF
NA TRBJ2-7 TRBV6-2/TRBV6-3 CASSYGDLDYEQYF
NA TRBJ2-7 TRBV20-1 CSARYSHEQYF
NA TRBJ2-6 TRBV20-1 CSDTGQGMSGANVLTF
NA TRBJ1-2 TRBV29-1 CSGRENNGYTF
NA TRBJ2-1 TRBV29-1 CSPLTGPENEQFF
NA TRBJ1-5 TRBV12-3/TRBV12-4 CASRGSNQPQHF
NA TRBJ2-7 TRBV20-1 CSARVPEHGGYEQYF
NA TRBJ2-1 TRBV5-1 CASSLEDSDYNEQFF
NA TRBJ1-1 TRBV20-1 CSASQNRVGTEAFF
NA TRBJ1-2 TRBV29-1 CSADPTGRYGYTF
NA TRBJ2-2 TRBV4-3 CASRTSGETGELFF
NA TRBJ2-1 TRBV6-2/TRBV6-3 CASSYTDPYNEQFF